One sample yielded the 27 T cell receptor beta chains listed below, sequenced in a study of blood T cell repertoires in COVID-19. Assay: immunoSEQ multiplex PCR; the TCRdb copy retains only in-frame clones and omits some. The sample has fewer than 250,000 clones; 85% to 90% are singletons. Sequenced material: peripheral blood. The receptor set was obtained from a man aged 25-45 years with COVID-19, enrolled during active disease.

This chain links TRBV7-2 with TRBJ1-2, with D possibly matching TRBD1 (5 bases). This CDR3 has 15 residues. Germline V CDR1 and CDR2: SGHTA, FQGNSA. The germline V and J ends were trimmed by 5 bases and 7 bases, with 20 bases remaining between them. This CDR3 reads CASSLLPGVEGGYTF. CDR3 sequence (DNA): TGTGCCAGCAGCCTCCTTCCGGGGGTAGAGGGTGGCTACACCTTC. The complete variable domain, with remaining parts taken from reference TRBV7-2 and TRBJ1-2, reads GAGVSQSPSNKVTEKGKDVELRCDPISGHTALYWYRQSLGQGLEFLIYFQGNSAPDKSGLPSDRFSAERTGGSVSTLTIQRTQQEDSAVYLCASSLLPGVEGGYTFGSGTRLTVV.

V gene TRBV7-3 combines with J gene TRBJ2-7, with 8 nucleotides matching TRBD2. The germline V gene encodes CDR1 SGHTA and CDR2 FQGTGA. The CDR3 extends over 16 amino acids. The trim removed 6 bases at V and 2 bases at J, leaving 12 bases unmatched. CDR3 sequence: CASSFLEAGAAYEQYF. The CDR3 DNA sequence: TGTGCCAGCAGTTTCCTCGAAGCGGGAGCCGCCTACGAGCAGTACTTC.

This clone was observed once. The J gene is TRBJ2-2, the V gene TRBV7-9, with D possibly being TRBD1 (6 bases). CDR1 and CDR2 from the germline V gene are SEHNR and FQNEAQ (reference sequence). This CDR3 spans 16 amino acids. The ends were cut back, 1 base at V and 1 base at J, with 10 bases in the middle. Here the CDR3 reads CASSLGQGLNTGELFF. CDR3 nucleotide sequence: TGTGCCAGCAGCTTAGGTCAGGGGTTGAACACCGGGGAGCTGTTTTTT.

CDR3 amino acids: CASSSQGYTEAFF. In DNA, the CDR3 is TGTGCCAGTAGTTCACAGGGATACACTGAAGCTTTCTTT. The J gene is TRBJ1-1, the V gene TRBV19, with a tentative D call TRBD1 (6 bases). The V gene lost 5 bases and the J gene lost 3 bases, with 10 bases spanning the gap. Looked up from germline, CDR1 is LNHDA and CDR2 is SQIVND (reference sequence). The CDR3 covers 13 residues. Filled out from reference TRBV19 and TRBJ1-1, the complete variable domain reads DGGITQSPKYLFRKEGQNVTLSCEQNLNHDAMYWYRQDPGQGLRLIYYSQIVNDFQKGDIAEGYSVSREKKESFPLTVTSAQKNPTAFYLCASSSQGYTEAFFGQGTRLTVV.

This clone was detected only a few times. The chain carries TRBV30 and TRBJ2-7, with D possibly being TRBD1 (6 bases). CDR3 length: 13 amino acids. CDR1 GTSNPN and CDR2 SVGIG come from the germline V gene (reference sequence). V was pared by 1 base and J by 5 bases, with 12 bases between. The CDR3 protein is CAWSGTVRHEQYF. The CDR3 DNA reads as TGTGCCTGGAGTGGGACAGTTCGCCACGAGCAGTACTTC.

The gene calls are TRBV6-5 and TRBJ1-2, with D possibly matching TRBD1 (6 bases). Per germline, CDR1 MNHEY and CDR2 SVGAGI. V dropped 6 bases and J dropped 7 bases, with 15 bases sitting between them. This CDR3 has 13 amino acids. Written as DNA, the CDR3 is TGTGCCAGCAGAGAGGGGGTTTGGCGTGGCTACACCTTC. Translating it yields CASREGVWRGYTF.

The CDR3 protein is CATGGSGSSYNEQFF. In DNA form, the CDR3 reads TGTGCCACCGGGGGTAGCGGGAGCTCCTACAATGAGCAGTTCTTC. The rearrangement uses TRBV24-1 and TRBJ2-1; 9 nucleotides agree with TRBD2. There are 15 residues in the CDR3. Germline assignment: CDR1 KGHDR and CDR2 SFDVKD. V lost 9 bases to trimming and J lost 0 bases; unmatched junction nucleotides: 5.

The chain is built from TRBV5-1 and TRBJ2-1; D perhaps matches TRBD1 (5 bases). V lost 1 base, J lost 5 bases, and 10 bases lay in between. The CDR3 extends over 14 amino acids. Germline lookup yields CDR1 SGHRS and CDR2 YFSETQ. The chain's CDR3 is CASSLPTVNNEQFF. The CDR3 DNA follows: TGCGCCAGCAGCTTGCCGACAGTCAACAATGAGCAGTTCTTC.

The J gene is TRBJ1-6, the V gene TRBV2; the D gene is possibly TRBD1 (6 bases). This CDR3 spans 13 amino acids. Looked up from germline, CDR1 is SNHLY and CDR2 is FYNNEI. Trimming stripped 4 bases from V and 7 bases from J, with 8 bases between. The CDR3 DNA follows: TGTGCCAGCAGTGTGGACAGCAATTCACCCCTCCACTTT. It yields the protein CASSVDSNSPLHF.

This chain links TRBV29-1 with TRBJ2-7, with TRBD1 identical over 7 bases. The germline gives CDR1 SQVTM, CDR2 ANQGSEA. V gave up 4 bases and J gave up 6 bases; unmatched junction bases: 6. The CDR3 covers 12 residues. The CDR3 loop reads CSVVTGSGEQYF. In DNA form, the CDR3 reads TGCAGCGTTGTGACAGGGTCGGGCGAGCAGTACTTC.

This chain joins TRBV10-2 and TRBJ2-1; D may be TRBD1 (5 bases). This CDR3 has 14 residues. Trimming took off 1 base at V and 7 bases at J, with 11 bases between the two ends. Germline V gene lookup returns CDR1 WSHSY and CDR2 SAAADI. CDR3 residues: CASSELQDRNEQFF. The CDR3 region has the DNA TGCGCCAGCAGTGAGTTACAGGATAGGAATGAGCAGTTCTTC.

The chain uses TRBV5-1 and TRBJ2-1; 8 positions agree with TRBD1. The germline CDR1 and CDR2 sequences are SGHRS and YFSETQ. This CDR3 spans 15 amino acids. V dropped 0 bases and J dropped 4; count of bases not matched to a gene: 3. The CDR3 nucleotides read TGCGCCAGCAGCTTGGCCGGGACAGGTTACAATGAGCAGTTCTTC. Residues: CASSLAGTGYNEQFF.

This rearrangement joins TRBV6-5 to TRBJ1-2, with D unclear. Germline values: CDR1 MNHEY, CDR2 SVGAGI. This CDR3 spans 13 amino acids. The V end was cut by 0 bases, the J end by 7 bases, with 9 bases between. The CDR3 protein is CASSYSSAGGYTF. The DNA for the CDR3 is TGTGCCAGCAGTTACTCATCCGCGGGTGGCTACACCTTC.

The V and J genes are TRBV15 and TRBJ1-2; D call uncertain. V shed 1 base and J shed 4 bases, with 13 bases lying between them. This CDR3 has 15 residues. Germline V gene lookup returns CDR1 LNHNV and CDR2 YYDKDF (reference sequence). For the CDR3, the DNA is TGTGCCACCAGCAGAGGCTTCTCTCGAGTCTATGGCTACACCTTC. It codes for CATSRGFSRVYGYTF.

The chain uses TRBV24-1 and TRBJ1-5; 10 bases line up with TRBD1. The germline V gene has CDR1 KGHDR and CDR2 SFDVKD. V lost 4 bases to trimming and J lost 6 bases; unmatched junction nucleotides: 11. The length of the CDR3 is 17 residues. The CDR3 sequence: CATSDHPTGGRSQPQHF. For the CDR3, the DNA is TGTGCCACCAGTGACCACCCGACAGGGGGCAGGAGTCAGCCCCAGCATTTT.

This clone has only one observation. The chain combines TRBV4-3 with TRBJ1-5; tentative D call: TRBD1 (5 bases). This CDR3 is 15 amino acids long. V lost 5 bases and J 5 bases, leaving 16 bases between the germline ends. CDR1 is LGHNA, CDR2 YSLEER, per germline. The CDR3 is CASSKPRVEDQPQHF. In nucleotides, the CDR3 is TGCGCCAGCAGCAAACCCAGGGTTGAAGATCAGCCCCAGCATTTT.

The CDR3 sequence: CASSIFSGSTEAFF. CDR3 DNA: TGTGCCAGTAGTATATTCTCGGGGAGTACTGAAGCTTTCTTT. This chain links TRBV19 with TRBJ1-1, with D unresolved. There are 14 residues in the CDR3. V lost 2 bases and J 5 bases, leaving 12 bases between the germline ends. CDR1 LNHDA and CDR2 SQIVND come from the germline V gene (reference sequence).

This clone was recorded only once. The chain combines TRBV6-1 with TRBJ1-3; 8 bases agree with TRBD1. Looked up from germline, CDR1 is MNHNS and CDR2 is SASEGT. The CDR3 extends over 14 amino acids. The V gene end was trimmed by 3 bases and the J gene end by 2 bases; junction bases not matched to a gene: 0. The CDR3 region has the DNA TGTGCCAGCAGTGAGGACAGGGCTGGAAACACCATATATTTT. Translated, it gives CASSEDRAGNTIYF.

This chain links TRBV19 with TRBJ2-1; TRBD2 matches at 10 bases. V lost 1 base and J lost 10; bases outside the gene matches: 4. The CDR3 length is 14 residues. Germline CDR1 reads LNHDA; CDR2 reads SQIVND (reference sequence). The CDR3 loop reads CASSIALAGDEQFF. The CDR3 coding sequence is TGTGCCAGTAGTATAGCTCTAGCGGGAGACGAGCAGTTCTTC.

This sequence joins TRBV28 and TRBJ1-2; D perhaps matches TRBD1 (6 bases). CDR3 size: 17 residues. Trimming stripped 5 bases from V and 5 bases from J, with 24 bases between. Germline V gene lookup returns CDR1 MDHEN and CDR2 SYDVKM. The CDR3 nucleotides are TGTGCCAGCAGTGCAAGCCCCCTTACAGGGCGCGATTATGGCTACACCTTC. Residues: CASSASPLTGRDYGYTF.

The chain employs TRBV11-2 and TRBJ2-7, with D perhaps matching TRBD1 (8 bases). The CDR3 length is 16 residues. Germline V lookup: CDR1 SGHAT, CDR2 FQNNGV. V lost 1 base to trimming and J lost 0 bases, with 13 bases between them. The CDR3 DNA reads TGTGCCAGCAGCTTAGGGTACAGGGGGGGCTCCTACGAGCAGTACTTC. Translated: CASSLGYRGGSYEQYF.

This clone was found once. This chain joins TRBV6-5 and TRBJ2-7; no reliable D call. The germline V and J ends were trimmed by 0 bases and 1 base, with 10 bases remaining between them. CDR1 MNHEY and CDR2 SVGAGI come from the germline V gene. CDR3 length equals 15 residues. Here the CDR3 reads CASSYSALGSYEQYF. CDR3 bases: TGTGCCAGCAGTTACTCGGCTCTCGGGTCCTACGAGCAGTACTTC.

The rearrangement joins TRBV25-1 to TRBJ1-2; D gene unclear. The CDR3 covers 13 residues. Germline V gives CDR1 MGHDK, CDR2 SYGVNS. Trimming pared 3 bases from V and 6 bases from J, leaving 11 bases between. The CDR3 DNA reads as TGTGCCAGCAGTGACCCGGGGATGCATGGCTACACCTTC. This gives the protein CASSDPGMHGYTF.

The chain links TRBV30 to TRBJ1-4, with a weak D call TRBD1 (6 bases). The V end was cut by 1 base, the J end by 7 bases, with 10 bases between. Germline-derived CDR1 and CDR2 are GTSNPN and SVGIG (reference sequence). This CDR3 is 13 amino acids long. CDR3 sequence: CAWSAQGGEKLFF. DNA of the CDR3: TGTGCCTGGAGTGCACAGGGTGGTGAAAAACTGTTTTTT.

This chain's CDR3 is CASSQDSRVPEKLFF. The CDR3 DNA follows: TGTGCCAGCAGCCAAGATAGCAGGGTACCCGAAAAACTGTTTTTT. The gene calls are TRBV3-1 (or the pseudogene TRBV3-2) and TRBJ1-4; D might be TRBD1 (5 bases). The CDR3 covers 15 residues. The V end was cut by 0 bases, the J end by 8 bases, with 13 bases between. Germline loops: CDR1 LGHDT, CDR2 YNNKEL (reference sequence).

The chain links TRBV7-2 to TRBJ1-5; maybe TRBD1 (6 bases). Germline V gene lookup returns CDR1 SGHTA and CDR2 FQGNSA. The V gene lost 2 bases and the J gene lost 3 bases, with 11 bases spanning the gap. The CDR3 length is 15 residues. CDR3 sequence (DNA): TGTGCCAGCAGCTTACTGGGACAAAACAATCAGCCCCAGCATTTT. Translation gives CASSLLGQNNQPQHF.

The chain carries TRBV28 and TRBJ1-3; the D is unclear. The CDR3 extends over 16 amino acids. Germline loops: CDR1 MDHEN, CDR2 SYDVKM. The V end was cut by 3 bases, the J end by 4 bases, with 16 bases between. CDR3 sequence reads: CASSFISLPQGNTIYF. The CDR3 region has the DNA TGTGCCAGCAGTTTTATAAGCCTCCCACAGGGAAACACCATATATTTT.